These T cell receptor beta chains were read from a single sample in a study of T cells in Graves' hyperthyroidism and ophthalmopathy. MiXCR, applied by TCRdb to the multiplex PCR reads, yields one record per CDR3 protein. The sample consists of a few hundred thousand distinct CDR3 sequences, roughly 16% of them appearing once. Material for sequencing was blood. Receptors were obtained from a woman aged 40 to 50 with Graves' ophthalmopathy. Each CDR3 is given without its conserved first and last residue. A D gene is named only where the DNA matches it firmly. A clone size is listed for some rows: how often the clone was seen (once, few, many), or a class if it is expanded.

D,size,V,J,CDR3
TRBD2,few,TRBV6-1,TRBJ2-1,ASSELGTSVYNEQF
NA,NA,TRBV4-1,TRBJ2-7,ASSPRSGHEQY
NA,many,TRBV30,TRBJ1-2,AWSRVGARGYT
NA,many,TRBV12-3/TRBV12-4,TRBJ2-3,ASSYSPLSGAEGSQY
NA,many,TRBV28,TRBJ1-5,ASSSGKGRREQPQH
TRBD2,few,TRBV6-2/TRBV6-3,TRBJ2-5,ASKLAGGGTQY
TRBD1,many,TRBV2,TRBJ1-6,ASSGGQGSSPLH
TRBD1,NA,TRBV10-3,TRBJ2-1,AIRDRVDNEQF
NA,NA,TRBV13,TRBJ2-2,ASSRGSTGELF
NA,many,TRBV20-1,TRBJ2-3,SAKDPETDTQY
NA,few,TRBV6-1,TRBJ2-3,ASRKDLEDIRTDTQY
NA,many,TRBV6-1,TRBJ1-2,ASSAHSYGYT
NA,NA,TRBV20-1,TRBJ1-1,SARSKQGPNTEAF
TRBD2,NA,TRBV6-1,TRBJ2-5,ASSKERDRETQY
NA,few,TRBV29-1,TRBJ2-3,SVADTDTQY
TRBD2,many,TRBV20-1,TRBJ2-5,SARDASGTQETQY
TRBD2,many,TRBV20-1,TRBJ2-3,SASIASGGPKDTQY
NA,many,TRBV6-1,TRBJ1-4,ASTQHGLNEKLF
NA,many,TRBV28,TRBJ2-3,ASSFTTSALPTDTQY
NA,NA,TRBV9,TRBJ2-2,ASSVENPRGPSTGELF
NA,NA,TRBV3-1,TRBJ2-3,ASSQDATADTQY
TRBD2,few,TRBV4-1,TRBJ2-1,ASSQVPGGNEQF
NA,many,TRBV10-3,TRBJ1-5,AISDSGGNQPQH
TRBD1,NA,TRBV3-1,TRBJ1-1,ASSQLNRGPENTEAF
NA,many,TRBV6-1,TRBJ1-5,ASSDGGGNQPQH
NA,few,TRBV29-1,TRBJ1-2,SALVGRGYT
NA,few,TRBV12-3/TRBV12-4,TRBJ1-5,ASSLGQHPGQPQH
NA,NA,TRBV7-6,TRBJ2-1,ASSTRGLGDEQF
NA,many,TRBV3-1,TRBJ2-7,ASSQLYEQY
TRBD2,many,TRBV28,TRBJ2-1,ASSLPGLAGYEQF
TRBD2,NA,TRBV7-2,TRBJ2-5,ASSQTSGEETQY
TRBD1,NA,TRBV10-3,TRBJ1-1,AISDRARGEAF
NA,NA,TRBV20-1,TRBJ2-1,SATRANEQF
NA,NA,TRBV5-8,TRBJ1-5,ASSLGPGQSLNQPQH
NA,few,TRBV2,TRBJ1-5,ASKPRVGEILNNQPQH
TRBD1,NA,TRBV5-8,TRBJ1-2,ASSLTGADYGYT
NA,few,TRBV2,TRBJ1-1,ASRGGKADTEAF
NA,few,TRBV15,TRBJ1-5,ATSTGHSNQPQH
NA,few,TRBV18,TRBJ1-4,ASSPAAGSHEKLF
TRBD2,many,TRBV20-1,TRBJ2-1,SARLAGGPFYEQF
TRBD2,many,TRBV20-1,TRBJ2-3,SARDWLAGYPDTQY
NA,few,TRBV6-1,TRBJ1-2,ASQDRYGYT
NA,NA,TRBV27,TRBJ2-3,ASSPGILQGEMTDTQY
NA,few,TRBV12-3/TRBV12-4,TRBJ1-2,ASSPNGFPNYGYT
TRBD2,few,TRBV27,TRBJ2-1,ASSPPGTSIYNEQF
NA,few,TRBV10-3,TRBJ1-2,AIKVGPGEGYT